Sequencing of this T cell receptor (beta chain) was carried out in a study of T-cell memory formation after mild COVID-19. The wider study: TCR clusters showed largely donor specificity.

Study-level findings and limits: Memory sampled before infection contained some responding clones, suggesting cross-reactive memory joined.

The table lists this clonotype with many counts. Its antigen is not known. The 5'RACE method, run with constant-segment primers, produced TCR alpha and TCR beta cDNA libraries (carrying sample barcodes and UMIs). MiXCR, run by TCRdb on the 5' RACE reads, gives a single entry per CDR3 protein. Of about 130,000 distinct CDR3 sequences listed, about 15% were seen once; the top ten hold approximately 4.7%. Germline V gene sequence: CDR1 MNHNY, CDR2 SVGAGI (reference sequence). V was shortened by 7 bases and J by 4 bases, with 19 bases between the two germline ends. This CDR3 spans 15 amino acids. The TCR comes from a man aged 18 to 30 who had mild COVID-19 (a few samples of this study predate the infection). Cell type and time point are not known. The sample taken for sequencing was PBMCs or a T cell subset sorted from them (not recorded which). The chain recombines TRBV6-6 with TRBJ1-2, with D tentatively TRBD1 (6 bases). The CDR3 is CASTKNPGQLYGYTF. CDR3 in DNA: TGTGCCAGCACCAAAAACCCCGGACAGCTCTATGGCTACACCTTC.